These T cell receptor beta chains were read from a single sample in a study of blood T cell repertoires in COVID-19. The method was immunoSEQ multiplex PCR; TCRdb's version includes in-frame clones alone and lacks a portion of them. The data hold 60,000 to 65,000 clones, with approximately 77% observed a single time. What was sequenced was peripheral blood. The receptor source for this set is a human donor in a cohort sampled during active COVID-19. The conserved cysteine and the conserved F or W are not part of the CDR3 here.

>12|TRBV4-2
ASSQDRLGSGEY
>15|TRBV19
ASSIVTGGFYNSPLH
>9|TRBV10-3
AIGSGYEQY
>11|TRBV7-2
ASSFSRNYGYT
>15|TRBV4-1
ASSQQDSSRAWTEQF
>14|TRBV28
ASSFGIAGGPGEQY
>10|TRBV29-1
SVGRGGEKLF
>12|TRBV5-1
ASSLDGLSYEQY
>13|TRBV19
ASRRTGGPYNEQF
>12|TRBV6-6
ASSPSTGNTEAF
>13|TRBV5-1
ASSLAAGANYGYT
>11|TRBV29-1
SGGGQGVNEQF
>16|TRBV2
ASSGPGQGALQKHTIY
>14|TRBV5-5
ASSQTGLPGSYEQY
>12|TRBV10-3
AISESEGRETQY